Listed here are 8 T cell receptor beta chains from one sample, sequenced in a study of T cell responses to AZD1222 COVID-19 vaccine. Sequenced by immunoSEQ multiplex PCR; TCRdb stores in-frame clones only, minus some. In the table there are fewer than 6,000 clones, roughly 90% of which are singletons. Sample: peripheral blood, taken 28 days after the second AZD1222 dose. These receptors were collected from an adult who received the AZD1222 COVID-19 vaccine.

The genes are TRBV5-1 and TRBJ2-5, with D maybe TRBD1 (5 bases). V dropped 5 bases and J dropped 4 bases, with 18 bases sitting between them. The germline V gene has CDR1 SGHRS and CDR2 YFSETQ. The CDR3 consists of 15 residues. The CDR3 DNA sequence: TGCGCCAGCAGAGATGGCAGGGCTCAGGGAGAGACCCAGTACTTC. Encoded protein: CASRDGRAQGETQYF.

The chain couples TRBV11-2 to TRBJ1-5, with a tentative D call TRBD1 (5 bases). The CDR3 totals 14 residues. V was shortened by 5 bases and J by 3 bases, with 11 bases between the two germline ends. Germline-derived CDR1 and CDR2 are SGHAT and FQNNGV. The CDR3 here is CASSSQGLNQPQHF. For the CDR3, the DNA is TGTGCCAGCAGCAGTCAGGGTCTCAATCAGCCCCAGCATTTT.

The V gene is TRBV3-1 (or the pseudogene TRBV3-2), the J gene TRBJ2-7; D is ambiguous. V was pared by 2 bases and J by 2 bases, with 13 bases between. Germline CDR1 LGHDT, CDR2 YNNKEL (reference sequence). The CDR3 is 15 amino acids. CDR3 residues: CASSQIHSLTYEQYF. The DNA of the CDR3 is TGTGCCAGCAGCCAAATACACAGCCTCACCTACGAGCAGTACTTC.

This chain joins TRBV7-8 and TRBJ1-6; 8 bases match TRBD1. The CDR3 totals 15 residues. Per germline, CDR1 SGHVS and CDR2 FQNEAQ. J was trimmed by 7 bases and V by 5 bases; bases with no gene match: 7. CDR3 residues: CASSVQGAGNSPLHF. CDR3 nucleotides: TGTGCCAGCAGCGTCCAGGGGGCTGGGAATTCACCCCTCCACTTT.

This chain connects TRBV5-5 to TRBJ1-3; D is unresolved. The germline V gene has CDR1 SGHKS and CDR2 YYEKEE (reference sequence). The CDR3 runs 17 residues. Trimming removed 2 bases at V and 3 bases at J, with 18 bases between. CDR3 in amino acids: CASSLVGRSESGNTIYF. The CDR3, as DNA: TGTGCCAGCAGCTTAGTTGGGAGGAGTGAGAGTGGAAACACCATATATTTT.

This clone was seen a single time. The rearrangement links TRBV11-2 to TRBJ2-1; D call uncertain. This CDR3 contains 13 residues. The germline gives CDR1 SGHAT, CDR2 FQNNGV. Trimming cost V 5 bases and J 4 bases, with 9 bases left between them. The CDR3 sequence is CASSPRSYNEQFF. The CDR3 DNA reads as TGTGCCAGCAGCCCGCGATCTTACAATGAGCAGTTCTTC.

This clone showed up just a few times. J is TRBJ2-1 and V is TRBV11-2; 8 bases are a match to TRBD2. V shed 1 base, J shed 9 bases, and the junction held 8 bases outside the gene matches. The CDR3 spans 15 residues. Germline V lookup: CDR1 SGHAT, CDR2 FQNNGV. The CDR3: CASSLVTAGVGEQFF. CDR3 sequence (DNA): TGTGCCAGCAGCTTAGTCACAGCGGGAGTCGGTGAGCAGTTCTTC.

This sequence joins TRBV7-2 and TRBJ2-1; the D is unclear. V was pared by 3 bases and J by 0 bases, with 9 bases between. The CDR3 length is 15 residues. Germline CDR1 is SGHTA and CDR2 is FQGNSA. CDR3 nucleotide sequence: TGTGCCAGCAGCTTTGGTGCGAGCTCCTACAATGAGCAGTTCTTC. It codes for CASSFGASSYNEQFF.